Below, 15 T cell receptor beta chains from the same sample are listed, as sequenced in a study of blood T cell repertoires in COVID-19. Profiling relied on immunoSEQ multiplex PCR, and the TCRdb table lists in-frame clones only, not all of them. Of about 180,000 clones listed, around 88% are singletons. Sequenced sample: PBMCs or T cells enriched from blood (not recorded which). These receptors were obtained from a woman in her 30s who had recovered from COVID-19.

A remark on this clone: An end of the junction does not agree with germline; a read error may underlie this. The chain is built from TRBV5-1 and TRBJ1-1; D perhaps matches TRBD1 (5 bases). Germline V gene sequence: CDR1 SGHRS, CDR2 YFSETQ. The CDR3 extends over 16 amino acids. CDR3 loop: CATRSDTGGGYTEAFF. In nucleotides, the CDR3 is TGCGCCACCCGGAGTGACACCGGGGGGGGATACACTGAGGCTTTCTTT.

V usage is TRBV18 and J usage is TRBJ1-4, with 8 positions matching TRBD1. This CDR3 contains 17 residues. V shed 3 bases, J shed 8 bases, and the junction held 14 bases outside the gene matches. Germline lookup yields CDR1 KGHSH and CDR2 LQKENI. As DNA, the CDR3 is TGTGCCAGCTCACCCGGGACAGGACAATCCCGAGGAGAAAAACTGTTTTTT. This encodes CASSPGTGQSRGEKLFF.

The count of this clone is one. The chain links TRBV28 to TRBJ2-3, with 9 bases that match TRBD2. Germline V lookup: CDR1 MDHEN, CDR2 SYDVKM. Germline trimming cut 6 bases from V and 6 bases from J; bases unmatched to any gene: 19. This CDR3 contains 18 residues. CDR3 sequence (DNA): TGTGCCAGCAGCCACAGAGATCGAGGCGGGAGGGATCTTGATACGCAGTATTTT. Protein sequence: CASSHRDRGGRDLDTQYF. Looking up the rest from reference TRBV28 and TRBJ2-3 gives the full variable domain: DVKVTQSSRYLVKRTGEKVFLECVQDMDHENMFWYRQDPGLGLRLIYFSYDVKMKEKGDIPEGYSVSREKKERFSLILESASTNQTSMYLCASSHRDRGGRDLDTQYFGPGTRLTVL.

The V gene is TRBV4-1, the J gene TRBJ1-4; weak D call: TRBD1 (6 bases). V was pared by 1 base and J by 7 bases, with 19 bases between. The CDR3 totals 17 residues. The germline gives CDR1 MGHRA, CDR2 YSYEKL. In nucleotides, the CDR3 is TGCGCCAGCAGCCAAGGGGGGCAGGGTGGAAGTAGTGAAAAACTGTTTTTT. Translating it yields CASSQGGQGGSSEKLFF.

The V call is TRBV5-6, the J call TRBJ2-2; 7 bases match TRBD2. From germline, CDR1 is SGHDT and CDR2 YYEEEE. V was pared by 0 bases and J by 6 bases, with 8 bases of the junction left unmatched. This CDR3 has 16 residues. The CDR3 reads CASSLAGAGRAGELFF. The CDR3 DNA is TGTGCCAGCAGCTTGGCCGGAGCGGGAAGGGCCGGGGAGCTGTTTTTT.

The J gene is TRBJ2-2, the V gene TRBV4-1, with 9 bases matching TRBD1. Germline V gene sequence: CDR1 MGHRA, CDR2 YSYEKL. The CDR3 is made up of 16 amino acids. V lost 4 bases and J lost 4; bases outside the gene matches: 7. CDR3 coding DNA: TGCGCCAGCAGCCGTCAGACAGGGGGGTTCACCGGGGAGCTGTTTTTT. It codes for CASSRQTGGFTGELFF.

This clone was seen only a few times. The chain is built from TRBV11-2 and TRBJ2-4; D is undetermined. CDR3 length: 11 amino acids. Trimming shortened V by 10 bases and J by 0 bases, and 4 bases separated the two germline ends. The germline gives CDR1 SGHAT, CDR2 FQNNGV. CDR3 DNA: TGTGCCATCATAGCCAAAAACATTCAGTACTTC. Protein product: CAIIAKNIQYF.

The rearrangement joins TRBV5-1 to TRBJ2-2, with a possible D match to TRBD1 (6 bases). V lost 0 bases and J lost 4, with 10 bases in between. This CDR3 spans 15 amino acids. Looked up from germline, CDR1 is SGHRS and CDR2 is YFSETQ. The CDR3 nucleotides read TGCGCCAGCAGCTTGGGTCAGGGGTTCACCGGGGAGCTGTTTTTT. This codes for CASSLGQGFTGELFF.

A remark on this clone: This sample includes further DNA sequences coding for the same CDR3. The V and J genes are TRBV11-3 and TRBJ2-1; TRBD2 agrees at 10 bases. CDR3 length equals 15 residues. V gave up 2 bases and J gave up 5 bases; unmatched junction bases: 3. Germline assignment: CDR1 SGHNT and CDR2 YENEEA. In DNA, the CDR3 is TGTGCCAGCAGCTTACAGGGGACTAGCGACAATGAGCAGTTCTTC. Its translation is CASSLQGTSDNEQFF.

The V gene is TRBV15, the J gene TRBJ1-3; 9 bases line up with TRBD1. This CDR3 contains 17 residues. Germline V gene sequence: CDR1 LNHNV, CDR2 YYDKDF (reference sequence). Trimming cost V 1 base and J 2 bases; bases outside gene matches: 6. The CDR3 nucleotides read TGTGCCACCAGCAGAGCAAACAGGGGGCGGACTGGAAACACCATATATTTT. Translating gives CATSRANRGRTGNTIYF. Filled out from reference TRBV15 and TRBJ1-3, the complete variable domain reads DAMVIQNPRYQVTQFGKPVTLSCSQTLNHNVMYWYQQKSSQAPKLLFHYYDKDFNNEADTPDNFQSRRPNTSFCFLDIRSPGLGDTAMYLCATSRANRGRTGNTIYFGEGSWLTVV.

The V gene is TRBV28, the J gene TRBJ2-7, with 9 bases that match TRBD2. This CDR3 region has 16 residues. Unmatched junction bases numbered 7, after V lost 4 bases and J lost 0 bases. CDR1 is MDHEN and CDR2 is SYDVKM in the germline V gene. CDR3 DNA sequence: TGTGCCAGCAGTTCGACTAGCGGACAAAGCTCCTACGAGCAGTACTTC. Protein: CASSSTSGQSSYEQYF.

This clone showed up just once. CDR3 sequence: CASSRRTGGMNTEAFF. CDR3 coding DNA: TGTGCCAGCAGCAGAAGGACAGGGGGTATGAACACTGAAGCTTTCTTT. V gene TRBV7-2 combines with J gene TRBJ1-1; TRBD1 matches 10 bases. The trim removed 5 bases at V and 0 bases at J, leaving 6 bases unmatched. This CDR3 comprises 16 residues. The germline CDR1 and CDR2 sequences are SGHTA and FQGNSA.

The rearrangement joins TRBV2 to TRBJ2-1; TRBD2 aligns across 10 bases. Germline loops: CDR1 SNHLY, CDR2 FYNNEI. This CDR3 spans 16 amino acids. V was clipped by 0 bases and J by 5 bases; unmatched bases: 4. CDR3 coding DNA: TGTGCCAGCAGTGAAGCACGGACTAGCGGTAACAATGAGCAGTTCTTC. As protein: CASSEARTSGNNEQFF.

The chain has TRBV19 and TRBJ2-2; a possible D gene is TRBD1 (6 bases). CDR3 length: 14 residues. CDR1 is LNHDA, CDR2 SQIVND, per germline (reference sequence). The V and J ends lost 7 bases and 1 base respectively, with 10 bases between them. CDR3 region: CASTPGQNTGELFF. In DNA, the CDR3 is TGTGCCAGTACCCCGGGACAGAACACCGGGGAGCTGTTTTTT.

The chain joins TRBV6-1 to TRBJ2-7; 9 bases are a match to TRBD1. The CDR3 is 18 residues long. The germline CDR1 and CDR2 sequences are MNHNS and SASEGT. J was trimmed by 3 bases and V by 0 bases; bases with no gene match: 12. In DNA, the CDR3 is TGTGCCAGCAGTGAAGCGCTTCATGTGACAGGGGGTGGCTACGAGCAGTACTTC. Protein sequence: CASSEALHVTGGGYEQYF.